The entry that follows covers one TCR beta chain sequence. This record comes from a study of blood T cell repertoires in COVID-19. As for the study in general: Recovered participants had two consecutive negative NP/OP PCR tests, healthcare professional clearance, or symptom resolution.

This CDR3 is built from 17 residues. Germline V CDR1 and CDR2: MNHNY, SVGAGI (reference sequence). V lost 5 bases to trimming and J lost 2 bases; unmatched junction nucleotides: 9. TCRdb keeps only in-frame clones here, not all; method: immunoSEQ multiplex PCR. The sample has roughly 160,000 clones; 79% are singletons. Researchers sorted participants into cohorts using their self-reported clinical history. The chain carries TRBV6-6 and TRBJ2-7, with 13 bases matching TRBD2. Sequencing was performed on PBMCs or T cells enriched from blood (not recorded which). The sequence came from a woman aged 65 to 85 in a cohort exposed to, infected with or recovered from COVID-19 (not recorded which). DNA of the CDR3: TGTGCCAGCAGTCGCTGGACTAGCGGGAGTGCGGCCTACGAGCAGTACTTC. As protein: CASSRWTSGSAAYEQYF.